Shown below are 18 T cell receptor beta chains from a single sample sequenced in a study of T cells in Graves' hyperthyroidism and ophthalmopathy. The source material, RNA transcripts, was used to amplify TCR beta CDR3 regions. With the HTBI primer set, the TCR CDR3 went through a first round of RT-PCR. TCRdb reprocessed the multiplex PCR reads with MiXCR, giving one entry per CDR3 protein. The data contain roughly 300,000 distinct CDR3 sequences, about 20% of them singletons. The specimen was blood. Receptor source: a woman in her fifties or sixties with Graves' hyperthyroidism.

This clonotype occurred a few times. The chain is built from TRBV19 and TRBJ2-2; 7 bases line up with TRBD2. The V and J ends lost 8 bases and 8 bases, in that order; junction bases with no gene match: 14. There are 15 residues in the CDR3. Germline CDR1 reads LNHDA; CDR2 reads SQIVND (reference sequence). The CDR3 DNA is TGTGCCAGTGAACAGGCGGGAGCCGGTCCGGGGGAGCTGTTTTTT. Its protein product is CASEQAGAGPGELFF.

This chain connects TRBV5-1 to TRBJ2-5; D is uncertain. This CDR3 comprises 15 residues. The germline V gene has CDR1 SGHRS and CDR2 YFSETQ. V was trimmed by 6 bases and J by 1 base, leaving 16 bases between them. The CDR3 nucleotides are TGCGCCAGCAACCGTTTGGAGTACTCCCAAGAGACCCAGTACTTC. Its translation: CASNRLEYSQETQYF. Full variable domain (outside the CDR3, taken from reference TRBV5-1 and TRBJ2-5): KAGVTQTPRYLIKTRGQQVTLSCSPISGHRSVSWYQQTPGQGLQFLFEYFSETQRNKGNFPGRFSGRQFSNSRSEMNVSTLELGDSALYLCASNRLEYSQETQYFGPGTRLLVL.

The V gene is TRBV6-1, the J gene TRBJ1-5; D gene unclear. Germline loops: CDR1 MNHNS, CDR2 SASEGT. The CDR3 extends over 13 amino acids. The V and J ends lost 10 bases and 0 bases respectively, with 10 bases between them. As DNA, the CDR3 is TGTGCCACCGCTCCGGGTAGCAATCAGCCCCAGCATTTT. It specifies CATAPGSNQPQHF.

As for this clonotype: Since a much larger clone is just one base distant, this may be a read error. CDR3 region: CASSQWNTYNEQYF. For the CDR3, the DNA is TGTGCCAGCAGCCAATGGAACACGTACAATGAGCAGTACTTC. V gene TRBV3-1 combines with J gene TRBJ2-1; no clear D gene. The DNA end favors TRBJ2-7, so the J call may be wrong. CDR1 and CDR2 (germline): LGHDT, YNNKEL (reference sequence). CDR3 length: 14 amino acids.

This clonotype was recorded at least ten times. The genes are TRBV20-1 and TRBJ2-7; 7 bases align to TRBD1. The CDR3 has 12 residues. The germline gives CDR1 DFQATT, CDR2 SNEGSKA (reference sequence). V lost 4 bases to trimming and J lost 2 bases; unmatched junction nucleotides: 2. CDR3 bases: TGCAGTGCTAACAGGGGCCCCTACGAGCAGTACTTC. It codes for CSANRGPYEQYF.

On this clonotype: A much larger clone is a single base away; this may be a read error. The genes are TRBV28 and TRBJ1-2, with TRBD1 matching 7 bases. Per the germline V gene, CDR1 is MDHEN and CDR2 is SYDVKM. This CDR3 comprises 14 residues. V lost 2 bases, J lost 3 bases, and 3 bases stayed unmatched. In nucleotides, the CDR3 is TGTGCCAGCAGTTTAACTACAGGGGACTATGGCTACACCTTC. It codes for CASSLTTGDYGYTF.

V is TRBV6-1 and J is TRBJ1-2; D gene ambiguous. V lost 8 bases, J lost 4 bases, and 8 bases lay in between. Germline loops: CDR1 MNHNS, CDR2 SASEGT. This CDR3 is built from 11 residues. CDR3 sequence (DNA): TGTGCCAGCGTCCAGACCTATGGCTACACCTTC. Amino acid sequence: CASVQTYGYTF.

This clonotype was recorded a few times. The chain uses TRBV20-1 and TRBJ2-5; 11 nucleotides align to TRBD1. The CDR3 runs to 15 residues. V shed 3 bases, J shed 3 bases, and the junction held 6 bases outside the gene matches. CDR1 DFQATT and CDR2 SNEGSKA come from the germline V gene (reference sequence). The DNA for the CDR3 is TGCAGTGCTAGGGTTAGGGACAGGGGGGAAGAGACCCAGTACTTC. It translates to CSARVRDRGEETQYF.

The chain carries TRBV4-1 and TRBJ1-1; D gene uncertain. Germline CDR1 and CDR2: MGHRA and YSYEKL. Trimming removed 0 bases from V and 1 base from J, with 9 bases in between. CDR3 length: 15 residues. CDR3 residues: CASSQDGIGNTEAFF. CDR3 coding DNA: TGCGCCAGCAGCCAAGATGGGATAGGGAACACTGAAGCTTTCTTT.

This chain connects TRBV6-2 or TRBV6-3 to TRBJ1-1, with 7 positions matching TRBD1. This CDR3 spans 12 amino acids. The V and J ends lost 7 bases and 5 bases, in that order; junction bases with no gene match: 4. Germline CDR1 reads MNHEY; CDR2 reads SVGEGT. The CDR3 region has the DNA TGTGCCAGCAATCAGGGGGGTACTGAAGCTTTCTTT. Encoded protein: CASNQGGTEAFF.

This clonotype was counted ten times or more. The genes are TRBV28 and TRBJ2-1; perhaps TRBD2 as D (7 bases). Trimming left V 7 bases short and J 0 bases short, with 19 bases between. There are 17 residues in the CDR3. Germline assignment: CDR1 MDHEN and CDR2 SYDVKM. The CDR3 loop reads CASTRGGGFSSYNEQFF. The CDR3 bases are TGTGCCAGCACCCGGGGAGGGGGGTTTAGCTCCTACAATGAGCAGTTCTTC.

As to this clonotype: A much larger clone lies one base from this, so it may be a read error. The V and J genes are TRBV3-1 and TRBJ1-1; TRBD1 might be the D (6 bases). The CDR3 is 14 residues long. Germline-derived CDR1 and CDR2 are LGHDT and YNNKEL (reference sequence). The CDR3 nucleotides read TGTGTCAGCAGCCAAGCGGGACACGTGAACAAAGCTTTCTTT. Residues: CVSSQAGHVNKAFF.

Many counts were recorded for this clonotype. V gene TRBV11-3 combines with J gene TRBJ1-2; D is undetermined. The V gene lost 3 bases and the J gene lost 6 bases, with 11 bases spanning the gap. CDR3 length: 13 residues. Germline V gives CDR1 SGHNT, CDR2 YENEEA. CDR3 residues: CASSFPGGNGYTF. CDR3 bases: TGTGCCAGCAGCTTCCCGGGCGGGAATGGCTACACCTTC.

In its sample, this clonotype was seen a few times. CDR3 sequence reads: CASSTGQVFYEQYV. For the CDR3, the DNA is TGTGCCAGCAGTACGGGACAAGTTTTTTACGAGCAGTACGTC. The genes are TRBV2 and TRBJ2-7; maybe TRBD1 (6 bases). V lost 5 bases to trimming and J lost 4 bases, with 15 bases between them. This CDR3 has 14 amino acids. In germline, CDR1 is SNHLY, CDR2 FYNNEI.

This clonotype turned up a few times. The chain couples TRBV20-1 to TRBJ2-5; 10 bases are shared with TRBD2. Trimming took 3 bases from V and 1 from J; bases not matched to a gene: 5. The CDR3 spans 15 residues. Per germline, CDR1 DFQATT and CDR2 SNEGSKA (reference sequence). This CDR3 reads CSARSLAGIQETQYF. In DNA, the CDR3 is TGCAGTGCTAGGTCACTAGCGGGGATCCAAGAGACCCAGTACTTC.

This chain connects TRBV12-3 or TRBV12-4 to TRBJ2-3; 8 bases align to TRBD2. The junction had 5 bases not matched to a gene; V was cut back by 2 bases and J by 4 bases. The CDR3 loop spans 15 amino acids. The CDR3 reads CASSLLAGPSDTQYF. For the CDR3, the DNA is TGTGCCAGCAGTTTACTAGCGGGTCCATCAGATACGCAGTATTTT.

This clonotype was counted many times. The chain recombines TRBV5-1 with TRBJ1-1, with D hard to call. CDR1 is SGHRS, CDR2 YFSETQ, per germline. This CDR3 comprises 14 residues. V lost 1 base, J lost 1 base, and 8 bases lay in between. The CDR3, as DNA: TGCGCCAGCAGCTTGTGGCCGTCGAACACTGAAGCTTTCTTT. Translation: CASSLWPSNTEAFF.

The chain couples TRBV6-1 to TRBJ1-1; D perhaps matches TRBD1 (6 bases). Germline V lookup: CDR1 MNHNS, CDR2 SASEGT. The CDR3 sequence is 15 residues long. V shed 7 bases and J shed 4 bases, with 19 bases lying between them. The CDR3 coding sequence is TGTGCCAGCACCCTCAACCAGGGAGGGGGCACTGAAGCTTTCTTT. This sequence encodes CASTLNQGGGTEAFF.